This entry concerns a single T cell receptor (beta chain). These data originate in a study of blood T cell repertoires in COVID-19. Study as a whole: Some COVID-19 samples were acute and others convalescent; all came from the United States, Italy and Spain. T cells, B-cell-depleted T cells, or PBMCs supplied cDNA or gDNA.

Original analysis: Reference gene primer amplification in the assay estimated nucleated cell counts. Measured with immunoSEQ multiplex PCR; TCRdb has only the in-frame clones, and not every one. That table supplies the V and J calls and clone size; D and trimming were determined from the DNA. The table has 130,000 or so clones, 84% seen once; the top ten hold more than 1.4%. The sequenced sample was peripheral blood. This sequence originates from a man in his 60s with acute or convalescent COVID-19.

CDR3 region: CASRSQFYGYTF. CDR3 in DNA: TGTGCCAGCAGATCCCAGTTCTATGGCTACACCTTC. The J gene is TRBJ1-2, the V gene TRBV27, with D hard to call. The germline V gene has CDR1 MNHEY and CDR2 SMNVEV (reference sequence). V was clipped by 6 bases and J by 4 bases, with 9 bases between them. The CDR3 is 12 amino acids.